The present T cell receptor (beta chain) was sequenced within a study of shared clonotypes between healthy human individuals. Both CD45RO+ cells and CCR7-negative CD45RA+ TemRA cells were combined to make up CD8 memory. The study ran the assay at deep level. Original processing methods: ImmunoSEQ junction-only sequences lacked quality scores, so their filtering differed. Using immunoSEQ multiplex PCR, the repertoire was profiled, and TCRdb retains in-frame clones only, with some absent. The DNA gave D and trimming, while V, J and clone size come from that table. The table shows more than 80,000 clones, with 65% to 70% occurring only once. The CDR3 loop spans 14 amino acids. CDR1 is LNHDA, CDR2 SQIVND, per germline (reference sequence). The V gene lost 2 bases and the J gene lost 8 bases, with 15 bases spanning the gap.

This TCR came from a man between 25 and 39 years old in good health. Sample: memory CD8+ T cells sorted from blood. Subset reported: CD45RO+ cells pooled with CCR7-negative TemRA cells. The V gene is TRBV19, the J gene TRBJ1-2; unclear D gene. CDR3 DNA sequence: TGTGCCAGTAGTATAATCGCAGCTTCGCTGGGCTACACCTTC. The encoded protein is CASSIIAASLGYTF. The whole variable domain, filled in from reference TRBV19 and TRBJ1-2, reads DGGITQSPKYLFRKEGQNVTLSCEQNLNHDAMYWYRQDPGQGLRLIYYSQIVNDFQKGDIAEGYSVSREKKESFPLTVTSAQKNPTAFYLCASSIIAASLGYTFGSGTRLTVV.